This T cell receptor (beta chain) was identified during a study of shared clonotypes between healthy human individuals. Authors' methods: Junction-only immunoSEQ data arrived without quality scores, meaning filtering differed. Repertoires were generated with immunoSEQ multiplex PCR, while TCRdb's copy carries only in-frame clones and drops some. From that table come the V and J calls and clone size; the DNA was used to work out D and trimming. The repertoire consists of over a million clones, with approximately 80% occurring once and the leading ten covering around 0.6%. Study conclusions and caveats: Blood was the only sampled material, and tissue repertoires likely differ. Rarefaction showed that sequencing of sorted subsets was incomplete (despite large depth).

Concerning this clone itself: Its antigen is unknown.

The CDR3 is made up of 13 amino acids. V trimming: 7 bases; J trimming: 3 bases; junction bases outside the gene matches: 4. Germline values: CDR1 WSHSY, CDR2 SAAADI. Material for sequencing was memory CD4+ T cells from PBMCs. As for subset: CD45RA-negative fraction. The chain carries TRBV10-2 and TRBJ2-7; 9 nucleotides align to TRBD1. The TCR sequence derives from a man between 18 and 29 years old in good health. Some clones in this sample may be carry-over from other donors' samples. The CDR3 DNA reads TGCGCCAGCACTCCGGGACAGGGCTACGAGCAGTACTTC. This sequence encodes CASTPGQGYEQYF.